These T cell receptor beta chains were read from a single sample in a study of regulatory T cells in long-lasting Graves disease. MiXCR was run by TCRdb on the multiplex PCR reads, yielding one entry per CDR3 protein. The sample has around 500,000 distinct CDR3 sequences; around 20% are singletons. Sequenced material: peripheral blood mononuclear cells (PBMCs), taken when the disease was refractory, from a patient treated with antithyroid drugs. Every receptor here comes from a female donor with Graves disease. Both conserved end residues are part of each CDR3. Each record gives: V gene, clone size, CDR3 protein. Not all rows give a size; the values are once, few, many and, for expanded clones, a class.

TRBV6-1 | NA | CASSQWTSGDTQYF
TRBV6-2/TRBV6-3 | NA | CASSYSYGYEQFF
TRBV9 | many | CASSVGTERETQYF
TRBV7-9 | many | CASSSRIGTSNYGYTF
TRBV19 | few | CASSIGPGYTEAFF
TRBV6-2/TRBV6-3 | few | CASSDKTGNQPQHF
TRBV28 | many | CASLLAGGWEQYF
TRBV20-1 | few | CSAKNRPHSGGGYTF
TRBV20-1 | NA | CSAIGLVANTEAFF
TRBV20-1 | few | CSASGTDYYTF
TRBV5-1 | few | CASSLRPHEEQYF
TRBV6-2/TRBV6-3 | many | CASSYNTGANYGYTF
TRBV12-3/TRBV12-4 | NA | CATRYSGNTIYF
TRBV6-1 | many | CASRRRGDAYEQYF
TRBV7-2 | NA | CASSLARGTGRETQYF
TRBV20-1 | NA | CSAPSWGANGYTF
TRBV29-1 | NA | CSVGGAGEAFF
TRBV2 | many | CASNREGNEQYF
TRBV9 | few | CASSPQNGNTIYF
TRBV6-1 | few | CASSVNSPLHF
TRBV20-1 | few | CSARDLAGAFYEQYF
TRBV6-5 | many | CASSYRSLGETQYF
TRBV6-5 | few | CASSSPITSGRAGETQYF
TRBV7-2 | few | CASSLVLEELFF
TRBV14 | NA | CASSQDWVRDTQYF
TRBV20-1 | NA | CNARTWEGETQYF
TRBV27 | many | CASRQGPPMNTEAFF
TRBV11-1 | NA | CAVSGDPFNEQFF
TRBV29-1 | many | CSVGSNTGELFF
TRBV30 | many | CAWSEGASYNQPQHF
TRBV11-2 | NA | CASSLVSGAGNTIYF
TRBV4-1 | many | CASSPILAGEETQYF
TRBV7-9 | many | CASSPTSREAFF
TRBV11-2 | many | CASNIPSYRGEQYF
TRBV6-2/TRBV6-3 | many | CASSSHGGEGVYEQYF
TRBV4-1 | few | CASSQDVGFGGYTF
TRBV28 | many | CASSLDRRVGGELFF
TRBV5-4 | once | CASSLGVAGPLQETQYF
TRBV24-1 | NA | CATRGRNRETEAFF
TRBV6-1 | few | CASSLIRDTWFPGSTGELFF
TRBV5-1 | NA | CASSLASTSGRFGELFF
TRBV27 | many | CASSYTGSGETQYF
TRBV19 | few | CASSIGARDDIQYF
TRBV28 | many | CASSLVLSRRGYTF
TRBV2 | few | CASRPDGGVDEQYF
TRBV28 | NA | CASSPSGHYNHEQYF
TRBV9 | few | CASSVGLGAYEQYF
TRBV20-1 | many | CSAETGRNNSPLHF
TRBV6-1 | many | CAIGPDYPGETQYF
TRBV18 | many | CASSPRQEHPPQHF